Detailed here is one TCR beta chain. Its antigen remains unknown. TCRdb's table, derived via immunoSEQ multiplex PCR, lists solely in-frame clones and lacks some. The sample records 65,000 to 85,000 clones, 80% to 95% being singletons. These data belong to a study of OX40 agonist ivuxolimab in advanced cancers. Trimming at V came to 5 bases and at J to 6 bases, leaving 7 bases not matched to a gene. The germline gives CDR1 MGHDK, CDR2 SYGVNS. This CDR3 has 15 amino acids. Broader study findings: Among expanded peripheral T cells, antigen specificity went undetermined. Averaged across samples, CD8+ T cells carried more expanded clones than CD4+ did. Clonal expansion was seen in CD4+ and CD8+ blood T cells by week 6 at 0.1 to 3.0 mg/kg.

The rearrangement links TRBV25-1 to TRBJ2-2, with TRBD1 identical over 9 bases. The source is an adult with an advanced solid tumor such as melanoma, head and neck, liver or kidney cancer. The sequencing used CD4+ or CD8+ T cells sorted from blood, collected in a trial of the OX40 agonist ivuxolimab. CDR3 sequence reads: CASSTGTGISGELFF. The CDR3 DNA reads as TGTGCCAGCAGTACCGGGACAGGGATATCCGGGGAGCTGTTTTTT.